This TCR beta chain originates from a study of identical twins. Regarding the study as a whole: Invariant MAIT and iNKT cells could partly confound zero-insertion analyses.

This clonotype came up a few times. The antigen is undetermined. CDR1 is MNHNS, CDR2 SASEGT, per germline. Trimming removed 6 bases from V and 6 bases from J, with 18 bases in between. The CDR3 runs 15 residues. From the 5' RACE reads, TCRdb called clonotypes with MiXCR, one entry per CDR3 protein. Of over 200,000 distinct CDR3 sequences in the sample, around 6.5% were seen once. These data are also associated with another study on T cells expressing NK-cell markers.

This TCR derives from a woman between 18 and 30 years old in good health. Sequencing input: CD8+ T cells sorted from blood. The chain links TRBV6-1 to TRBJ2-1; D possibly uses TRBD1 or TRBD2 (5 bases each). The CDR3 DNA follows: TGTGCCAGCAGCAAAATCCCGGGACCGCGCAATGAGCAGTTCTTC. This encodes CASSKIPGPRNEQFF.